The 9 T cell receptor beta chains listed next were all sequenced from one sample in a study of naive and memory T cell subsets. Overall study results and limits: Especially in CD8 cells, naive repertoires contained a few larger clonotypes, possibly CD45RA-re-expressing memory cells.

Two oligonucleotides, mixed equimolar, formed the beta constant-region primer covering TRBC1 and TRBC2. Nested alpha and beta constant-region primers with the SP2 primer drove four PCR rounds on ligated cDNA. From the UMI-ligation and nested PCR reads, TCRdb called clonotypes with MiXCR, one entry per CDR3 protein. The table lists about 150,000 distinct CDR3 sequences, 22% of them singletons. Antigens for these TCRs are unknown. Sample: naive CD4+ T cells from blood. Receptor source: a human donor in good health.

This clonotype has just one count. The gene calls are TRBV10-3 and TRBJ2-5; D uncertain. CDR3 size: 15 residues. Germline assignment: CDR1 ENHRY and CDR2 SYGVKD. Trimming removed 3 bases from V and 1 base from J, with 12 bases in between. The CDR3 region has the DNA TGTGCCATCAGTGACCCTTCGGGCAGCCAAGAGACCCAGTACTTC. It yields the protein CAISDPSGSQETQYF.

The chain links TRBV6-5 to TRBJ2-7, with D perhaps TRBD1 (5 bases). Germline lookup yields CDR1 MNHEY and CDR2 SVGAGI. The CDR3 runs to 15 residues. V lost 2 bases and J lost 0, with 11 bases in between. The CDR3 sequence: CASSYADTTSYEQYF. In nucleotides, the CDR3 is TGTGCCAGCAGTTACGCGGACACAACCTCCTACGAGCAGTACTTC.

This clonotype has more than one count but fewer than ten. The chain carries TRBV29-1 and TRBJ2-3, with unresolved D. This CDR3 has 12 amino acids. Trimming stripped 3 bases from V and 7 bases from J, with 11 bases between. CDR1 and CDR2 from the germline V gene are SQVTM and ANQGSEA. The DNA of the CDR3 is TGCAGCGTTGACTACGCGACGAATACGCAGTATTTT. This codes for CSVDYATNTQYF.

This clonotype was seen only a few times. The V gene is TRBV10-1, the J gene TRBJ2-7; D remains ambiguous. Trimming cost V 3 bases and J 6 bases, with 9 bases left between them. This CDR3 has 12 amino acids. Germline lookup yields CDR1 WNHNN and CDR2 SYGVQD (reference sequence). In DNA, the CDR3 is TGCGCCAGCAGTGACTCCGGGTTCGAGCAGTACTTC. Its protein product is CASSDSGFEQYF.

This clonotype came up a few times. V usage is TRBV7-2 and J usage is TRBJ2-3, with a weak D call TRBD2 (5 bases). The length of the CDR3 is 16 residues. CDR1 SGHTA and CDR2 FQGNSA come from the germline V gene. V lost 5 bases, J lost 0 bases, and 15 bases lay in between. DNA for the CDR3: TGTGCCAGCAGCAAGCGAGCGGCAGCTAGCACAGATACGCAGTATTTT. This sequence encodes CASSKRAAASTDTQYF.

The genes are TRBV12-3 or TRBV12-4 and TRBJ2-7; the D gene is possibly TRBD2 (5 bases). The CDR3 totals 14 residues. The V and J ends lost 1 base and 2 bases respectively, with 9 bases between them. CDR3 in amino acids: CASSLGPAAYEQYF. The CDR3 DNA is TGTGCCAGCAGTTTAGGCCCAGCGGCCTACGAGCAGTACTTC.

This clonotype was recorded a few times. The CDR3 region has the DNA TGTGCCAGCAGTTTAACCGGATTAAATATCGGCTACACCTTC. Its protein is CASSLTGLNIGYTF. The chain employs TRBV12-3 or TRBV12-4 and TRBJ1-2; D ambiguous. V shed 2 bases and J shed 8 bases, with 15 bases lying between them. The CDR3 sequence is 14 residues long.

This clonotype has ten or more counts. The rearrangement uses TRBV4-1 and TRBJ2-1; D is uncertain. This CDR3 spans 17 amino acids. Trimming shortened V by 0 bases and J by 0 bases, and 12 bases separated the two germline ends. Germline V gives CDR1 MGHRA, CDR2 YSYEKL. The CDR3 protein is CASSQDPKSDSYNEQFF. The CDR3 region has the DNA TGCGCCAGCAGCCAAGATCCCAAGAGCGACTCCTACAATGAGCAGTTCTTC.

This clonotype appeared many times. The chain recombines TRBV14 with TRBJ1-5; D call uncertain. V was clipped by 1 base and J by 3 bases, with 4 bases between them. In germline, CDR1 is SGHDN, CDR2 FVKESK. This CDR3 spans 13 amino acids. The CDR3 reads CASSQGINQPQHF. CDR3 coding DNA: TGTGCCAGCAGCCAAGGGATCAATCAGCCCCAGCATTTT.